Reported below is one T cell receptor beta chain. Its cognate antigen is unknown. This could be a read error, since a much larger clone is one nucleotide away. This specimen belongs to a study of blood T cells in healthy people across ages. Study-level points and caveats: Investigators viewed diversity estimates from one million T cells as underestimates, the study reported. Not knowing donor CMV status may have confounded expanded clonotype changes.

CDR1 is ENHRY, CDR2 SYGVKD, per germline. The CDR3 runs to 14 residues. The V and J ends lost 11 bases and 0 bases, in that order; junction bases with no gene match: 8. Together with a sample-barcoded 5' primer, a J-beta primer mix was included in a second PCR lasting about 7 to 12 cycles. TCRdb independently ran MiXCR on the 5' RACE reads; one entry per CDR3 protein. The sample shows roughly 700,000 distinct CDR3 sequences, more than 40% of them seen only once. Drawn from each donor were roughly 10 milliliters of peripheral blood. Per-sample PBMC isolation yielded at least 6.5 million cells. This chain connects TRBV10-3 to TRBJ2-3; 7 nucleotides agree with TRBD1. This clonotype was obtained from a woman aged 60-75 years in good health. The sequenced sample consisted of blood. CDR3 DNA sequence: TGTGCCGTCTGGGACAGTGCTAGCACAGATACGCAGTATTTT. Its translation is CAVWDSASTDTQYF.